The 16 T cell receptor beta chains given below trace back to one sample, sequenced in a study of T cells in Graves' hyperthyroidism and ophthalmopathy. RNA transcripts provided the source from which TCR beta CDR3 regions were amplified. The TCR CDR3 first-round RT-PCR relied on the HTBI primer set. Each CDR3 protein gets one entry after TCRdb re-called the multiplex PCR reads with MiXCR. The sample lists around 350,000 distinct CDR3 sequences; approximately 20% were seen once. The sequenced material came from blood. Every receptor here comes from a woman aged 18 to 35 with Graves' hyperthyroidism.

This clonotype was seen repeatedly, ten times or more. The chain carries TRBV5-1 and TRBJ2-7, with a weak D call TRBD2 (5 bases). Trimming pared 4 bases from V and 0 bases from J, leaving 14 bases between. Germline-derived CDR1 and CDR2 are SGHRS and YFSETQ. This CDR3 contains 15 residues. CDR3 protein: CASSPRTLSSYEQYF. CDR3 DNA: TGCGCCAGCAGCCCTCGGACTCTCAGCTCCTACGAGCAGTACTTC.

The sample holds many counts of this clonotype. V is TRBV11-2 and J is TRBJ2-4; D gene unclear. CDR1 SGHAT and CDR2 FQNNGV come from the germline V gene. This CDR3 has 15 amino acids. Trimming removed 4 bases from V and 8 bases from J, with 18 bases in between. In nucleotides, the CDR3 is TGTGCCAGCAGCTCCCCTCGACCATCATCGGACATTCAGTACTTC. Protein product: CASSSPRPSSDIQYF.

The gene calls are TRBV19 and TRBJ2-4; TRBD2 aligns across 11 bases. Losses at the gene ends were 3 bases for V and 7 bases for J; bases not matched to a gene: 17. The CDR3 runs 19 residues. CDR1 and CDR2 from the germline V gene are LNHDA and SQIVND (reference sequence). This CDR3 reads CASSMFSVGTSGSSNIQYF. In DNA form, the CDR3 reads TGTGCCAGTAGTATGTTTTCAGTGGGAACTAGCGGGAGCTCCAACATTCAGTACTTC. The variable domain in full, with the rest retrieved from reference TRBV19 and TRBJ2-4, is DGGITQSPKYLFRKEGQNVTLSCEQNLNHDAMYWYRQDPGQGLRLIYYSQIVNDFQKGDIAEGYSVSREKKESFPLTVTSAQKNPTAFYLCASSMFSVGTSGSSNIQYFGAGTRLSVL.

This clonotype was recorded many times. The chain has TRBV2 and TRBJ1-1; 7 positions agree with TRBD1. V lost 8 bases and J lost 14; bases outside the gene matches: 14. From germline, CDR1 is SNHLY and CDR2 FYNNEI. CDR3 size: 12 residues. The CDR3 loop is CASCGTAGGGFF. CDR3 DNA: TGTGCCAGCTGCGGGACAGCGGGCGGGGGGTTCTTT.

This clonotype has only a few counts. V gene TRBV5-1 combines with J gene TRBJ1-1; D is undetermined. The germline V and J ends were trimmed by 6 bases and 2 bases, with 11 bases remaining between them. There are 13 residues in the CDR3. Germline V CDR1 and CDR2: SGHRS, YFSETQ. CDR3 DNA sequence: TGCGCCAGCAATCGACGGAGTAACACTGAAGCTTTCTTT. It yields the protein CASNRRSNTEAFF.

This clonotype has a count of ten or more. This chain joins TRBV27 and TRBJ2-5; the D is unclear. Germline V gene sequence: CDR1 MNHEY, CDR2 SMNVEV (reference sequence). V lost 2 bases and J lost 1, with 11 bases in between. The CDR3 length is 15 residues. The CDR3 coding sequence is TGTGCCAGCAGTTTAGCCAGCCCGGGCCAAGAGACCCAGTACTTC. Amino acids: CASSLASPGQETQYF.

This clonotype has a count of ten or more. The V call is TRBV4-2, the J call TRBJ2-5; D gene ambiguous. Germline V lookup: CDR1 LGHNA, CDR2 YNFKEQ. The CDR3 is 14 residues long. V was pared by 0 bases and J by 5 bases, with 10 bases between. CDR3 loop: CASSQDASYETQYF. CDR3 nucleotide sequence: TGTGCCAGCAGCCAAGACGCCTCGTATGAGACCCAGTACTTC.

V usage is TRBV4-1 and J usage is TRBJ1-2, with 7 bases lining up with TRBD1. There are 18 residues in the CDR3. Germline CDR1 MGHRA, CDR2 YSYEKL. V gave up 4 bases and J gave up 7 bases; unmatched junction bases: 21. Here the CDR3 reads CASSRHYQGGRLSVGYTF. CDR3 nucleotides: TGCGCCAGCAGCCGCCATTACCAGGGGGGACGTCTATCTGTTGGCTACACCTTC.

This clonotype was observed many times. The chain is built from TRBV6-5 and TRBJ2-7, with TRBD1 as a possible D gene (6 bases). This CDR3 is built from 16 residues. The V gene's germline CDR1 is MNHEY and CDR2 SVGAGI. V was clipped by 3 bases and J by 6 bases, with 21 bases between them. DNA for the CDR3: TGTGCCAGCAGTTATAGCCCCACAGGGAAAAACGGCGAGCAGTACTTC. It is translated as CASSYSPTGKNGEQYF.

Note on this clonotype: A read error may explain this, as a much larger clone is one base away. The rearrangement joins TRBV29-1 to TRBJ1-2, with TRBD1 as a possible D gene (6 bases). CDR1 and CDR2 (germline): SQVTM, ANQGSEA. The CDR3 consists of 13 residues. The ends were cut back, 3 bases at V and 3 bases at J, with 11 bases in the middle. The chain's CDR3 is CSVDLGQYYGYTF. The CDR3, as DNA: TGCAGCGTTGATTTAGGACAGTACTATGGCTACACCTTC.

This sequence joins TRBV6-2 or TRBV6-3 and TRBJ2-5, with 10 positions matching TRBD2. V trimming: 5 bases; J trimming: 1 base; junction bases outside the gene matches: 13. Germline loops: CDR1 MNHEY, CDR2 SVGEGT. This CDR3 spans 18 amino acids. Written as DNA, the CDR3 is TGTGCCAGCAGTAAGACCAGCGGGAGGGCCCTCAGCCAAGAGACCCAGTACTTC. This codes for CASSKTSGRALSQETQYF.

Ten or more counts support this clonotype. For the CDR3, the DNA is TGTGCCTGGAGTGTACACCCTTGGGGGGGTGGCACTGAAGCTTTCTTT. Protein product: CAWSVHPWGGGTEAFF. The chain links TRBV30 to TRBJ1-1, with D possibly TRBD1 on 5 matching bases. V dropped 0 bases and J dropped 4 bases, with 18 bases sitting between them. Germline CDR1 GTSNPN, CDR2 SVGIG (reference sequence). The CDR3 has 16 residues. The full variable domain, completed using reference TRBV30 and TRBJ1-1, is SQTIHQWPATLVQPVGSPLSLECTVEGTSNPNLYWYRQAAGRGLQLLFYSVGIGQISSEVPQNLSASRPQDRQFILSSKKLLLSDSGFYLCAWSVHPWGGGTEAFFGQGTRLTVV.

This clonotype was seen repeatedly, ten times or more. V is TRBV7-9 and J is TRBJ2-2, with 9 bases fitting TRBD1. With V trimmed by 4 bases and J by 5 bases, 5 bases remained unmatched. The germline gives CDR1 SEHNR, CDR2 FQNEAQ (reference sequence). The CDR3 loop spans 15 amino acids. The CDR3 nucleotides are TGTGCCAGCAGCTACCGGGACAGGGAAACCGGGGAGCTGTTTTTT. Its protein product is CASSYRDRETGELFF.

Many counts were recorded for this clonotype. The chain links TRBV27 to TRBJ1-1; D is uncertain. The V end lost 3 bases, the J end lost 2 bases, and 7 bases lay between the germline ends. This CDR3 contains 13 residues. The germline CDR1 and CDR2 sequences are MNHEY and SMNVEV (reference sequence). For the CDR3, the DNA is TGTGCCAGCAGTTTCTACCTAAACACTGAAGCTTTCTTT. It translates to CASSFYLNTEAFF.

This clonotype was recorded a few times. The J gene is TRBJ1-2, the V gene TRBV5-1; 7 positions agree with TRBD1. Per germline, CDR1 SGHRS and CDR2 YFSETQ. Trimming took 3 bases from V and 4 from J; bases not matched to a gene: 9. The CDR3 extends over 15 amino acids. The CDR3 DNA reads TGCGCCAGCAGCTACGGGACAGCCGGCCCCTATGGCTACACCTTC. Protein product: CASSYGTAGPYGYTF.

Remarks on this clonotype: One junction end does not reproduce the germline sequence, and a read error may be involved. The J gene is TRBJ2-2, the V gene TRBV5-4; a weak D match, TRBD2 (5 bases). Germline loops: CDR1 SGHNT, CDR2 YYREEE (reference sequence). The CDR3 covers 14 residues. The CDR3 here is CAISLDRGFGELFF. DNA for the CDR3: TGTGCCATCAGCTTGGATCGAGGGTTCGGGGAGCTGTTTTTT.